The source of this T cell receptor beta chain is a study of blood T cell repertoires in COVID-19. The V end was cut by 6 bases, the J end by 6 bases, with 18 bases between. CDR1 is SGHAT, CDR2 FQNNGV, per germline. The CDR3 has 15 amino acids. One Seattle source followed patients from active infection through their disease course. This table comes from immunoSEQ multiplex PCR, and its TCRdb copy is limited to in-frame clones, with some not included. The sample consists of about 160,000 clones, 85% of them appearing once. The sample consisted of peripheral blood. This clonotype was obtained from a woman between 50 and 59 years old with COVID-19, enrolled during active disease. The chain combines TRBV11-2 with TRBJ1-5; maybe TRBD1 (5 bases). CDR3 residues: CASSPGTGGVQPQHF. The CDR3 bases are TGTGCCAGCAGTCCCGGGACGGGAGGAGTTCAGCCCCAGCATTTT.